This TCR beta chain was sequenced for a study of early T cells in non-severe SARS-CoV-2 infection. Whole-study findings and limits: Anti-spike CD8 specificities were favored by VDJdb matching, whose results missed private and CD4 specificities.

Points on this clonotype: Antigen: not known.

One entry per CDR3 protein results from TCRdb running MiXCR on the 5' RACE reads. The sample has approximately 67,000 distinct CDR3 sequences; approximately 9.2% are singletons. The clonotype originates from an adult who was a healthcare worker with PCR-confirmed SARS-CoV-2 infection or an uninfected control (not recorded which). The sample was whole blood.

The CDR3 DNA reads as TGTGCCAGCAGCGTCCCCTCCGGGAGGGCCCCCCCCGGGGAGCTGTTTTTT. It specifies CASSVPSGRAPPGELFF. The chain has TRBV7-2 and TRBJ2-2, with 8 bases that match TRBD2. The germline CDR1 and CDR2 sequences are SGHTA and FQGNSA. The CDR3 consists of 17 residues. V lost 5 bases and J lost 6; bases outside the gene matches: 14. The full variable domain, rest sourced from reference TRBV7-2 and TRBJ2-2, is GAGVSQSPSNKVTEKGKDVELRCDPISGHTALYWYRQSLGQGLEFLIYFQGNSAPDKSGLPSDRFSAERTGGSVSTLTIQRTQQEDSAVYLCASSVPSGRAPPGELFFGEGSRLTVL.